One TCR beta chain is described in this entry. Antigen: not known. The CDR3 runs to 15 residues. Germline loops: CDR1 LGHNA, CDR2 YSLEER. Between the trimmed V and J ends, which lost 0 bases and 15 bases, there was a span of 21 bases. The data are from a study of long-term antiretroviral therapy in people with HIV. Study-level findings and limits: ART adherence, viral resistance and therapy changes went unrecorded. All blood samples came from the years 2004 to 2017, possibly under older ART regimens. The repertoire was dominated at all time points by clones expanded before ART.

The cryopreserved samples used held about 0.95-10 million PBMC prior to extraction of DNA. Survey-level immunoSEQ v3.0 assays were run. Produced via immunoSEQ multiplex PCR; TCRdb's table is partial and in-frame only. The repertoire holds over 15,000 clones, around 91% seen once, with roughly 9.3% in the top ten. The specimen comprised unsorted PBMCs, sampled 4.2 years after starting antiretroviral therapy. The receptor was isolated from a man aged 50 to 60 with HIV. The chain links TRBV4-3 to TRBJ2-1; possible D gene TRBD1, 5 bases. The CDR3 protein is CASSQDFKWGRSRFF. DNA for the CDR3: TGCGCCAGCAGCCAAGATTTCAAATGGGGCCGTAGTCGGTTCTTC.